The entry below describes one T cell receptor (beta chain). As originally analysed: Estimation of nucleated cell counts was performed using reference gene primer amplification. Generated by immunoSEQ multiplex PCR, the TCRdb table keeps only in-frame clones and is missing some. That table gives V, J and clone size, and the DNA gave D and trimming. The sample has hundreds of thousands of clones, about nine tenths seen once. The data belong to a study of blood T cell repertoires in COVID-19. Overall study: Material from acute and convalescent COVID-19 was sourced from the United States, Italy and Spain.

It was during active infection that Seattle patients were enrolled and then longitudinally followed. Unmatched junction bases numbered 14, after V lost 3 bases and J lost 9 bases. Germline V gene data show CDR1 as LNHNV and CDR2 as YYDKDF (reference sequence). The CDR3 extends over 17 amino acids. V and J are TRBV15 and TRBJ1-6; 7 nucleotides line up with TRBD1. The sequenced sample was peripheral blood. The receptor's source is a woman aged 25 to 39 with COVID-19, enrolled during active disease. The CDR3 protein is CATSSRDRVGGFSPLHF. CDR3 in DNA: TGTGCCACCAGCAGCCGAGACAGGGTTGGGGGGTTTTCACCCCTCCACTTT.